The 20 T cell receptor beta chains below all came from one sample that was sequenced in a study of T cell changes during pregnancy in multiple sclerosis. Data came from immunoSEQ multiplex PCR; TCRdb stores just in-frame clones and leaves some out. The sample consists of tens of thousands of clones, about 91% of them appearing once. Sequenced material: CD4+ T cells from peripheral blood mononuclear cells, taken in the second trimester of pregnancy. Receptor source: a female donor in good health, enrolled as a control in a pregnancy study.

This clone showed up just a few times. V is TRBV18 and J is TRBJ1-1; 7 positions agree with TRBD1. Germline loops: CDR1 KGHSH, CDR2 LQKENI. Trimming at V came to 8 bases and at J to 5 bases, leaving 8 bases not matched to a gene. This CDR3 contains 13 residues. The CDR3 loop is CASGYRGETEAFF. DNA for the CDR3: TGTGCCAGCGGCTACAGGGGTGAAACTGAAGCTTTCTTT.

The chain has TRBV14 and TRBJ2-5, with D maybe TRBD2 (7 bases). V gave up 4 bases and J gave up 3 bases, with 9 bases separating them. The germline V gene has CDR1 SGHDN and CDR2 FVKESK. This CDR3 has 13 amino acids. CDR3 bases: TGTGCCAGCAGCCGGGGGGGCAAAGAGACCCAGTACTTC. This sequence encodes CASSRGGKETQYF. Combining the CDR3 with reference TRBV14 and TRBJ2-5 gives the whole variable domain EAGVTQFPSHSVIEKGQTVTLRCDPISGHDNLYWYRRVMGKEIKFLLHFVKESKQDESGMPNNRFLAERTGGTYSTLKVQPAELEDSGVYFCASSRGGKETQYFGPGTRLLVL.

The chain joins TRBV5-6 to TRBJ2-7; 10 bases are shared with TRBD1. V lost 2 bases to trimming and J lost 7 bases; unmatched junction nucleotides: 9. CDR3 length: 15 amino acids. Germline V CDR1 and CDR2: SGHDT, YYEEEE. DNA of the CDR3: TGTGCCAGCAGCTTACTCCGGGACAGGGGTGGTGAGCAGTACTTC. It encodes CASSLLRDRGGEQYF.

V is TRBV4-1 and J is TRBJ2-1; TRBD2 matches at 9 bases. CDR3 size: 14 residues. After removal of 4 bases from V and 7 bases from J, the junction contained 5 bases not matched to a gene. CDR1 is MGHRA, CDR2 YSYEKL, per germline. The CDR3 coding sequence is TGCGCCAGCAGCCCTTTCGGACTAGCGAATGAGCAGTTCTTC. The encoded protein is CASSPFGLANEQFF.

The chain combines TRBV10-3 with TRBJ2-7; tentatively, D is TRBD1 (6 bases). This CDR3 is 15 amino acids long. Per the germline V gene, CDR1 is ENHRY and CDR2 is SYGVKD. The V and J ends lost 2 bases and 4 bases respectively, with 15 bases between them. The CDR3, as DNA: TGTGCCATCAGTGAGCAAACAGGGCGATCGTACGAGCAGTACTTC. Translated, it gives CAISEQTGRSYEQYF.

The V call is TRBV18, the J call TRBJ1-1; TRBD1 matches at 8 bases. This CDR3 spans 16 amino acids. The ends lost 3 bases at V and 3 bases at J; junction bases unmatched: 9. Per the germline V gene, CDR1 is KGHSH and CDR2 is LQKENI. CDR3 bases: TGTGCCAGCTCACCCCGTACCGCGACAGGGGACACTGAAGCTTTCTTT. Translated: CASSPRTATGDTEAFF.

The gene calls are TRBV4-3 and TRBJ1-2; D perhaps matches TRBD1 (6 bases). The V gene lost 1 base and the J gene lost 4 bases, with 16 bases spanning the gap. This CDR3 has 16 amino acids. The germline gives CDR1 LGHNA, CDR2 YSLEER. The CDR3 DNA follows: TGCGCCAGCAGCCAAGGAGGGGGAAGGGAAGCCTATGGCTACACCTTC. Translating gives CASSQGGGREAYGYTF.

The CDR3 coding sequence is TGTGCCAGCAGCTTCGCGGGGGGGAACACTGAAGCTTTCTTT. Encoded protein: CASSFAGGNTEAFF. The rearrangement links TRBV5-6 to TRBJ1-1; possibly TRBD1 for D (5 bases). V was trimmed by 2 bases and J by 1 base, leaving 9 bases between them. The CDR3 consists of 14 residues. CDR1 and CDR2 from the germline V gene are SGHDT and YYEEEE.

The chain recombines TRBV11-3 with TRBJ2-1; 8 nucleotides match TRBD2. V gave up 5 bases and J gave up 8 bases; unmatched junction bases: 11. CDR1 and CDR2 from the germline V gene are SGHNT and YENEEA. CDR3 length: 15 amino acids. CDR3 loop: CASSPLAGGAYEQFF. In nucleotides, the CDR3 is TGTGCCAGCAGCCCATTAGCCGGGGGGGCCTATGAGCAGTTCTTC.

The gene calls are TRBV9 and TRBJ2-7; 9 positions match TRBD1. V trimming: 0 bases; J trimming: 3 bases; junction bases outside the gene matches: 7. The CDR3 is made up of 16 amino acids. The germline V gene has CDR1 SGDLS and CDR2 YYNGEE. The CDR3 region has the DNA TGTGCCAGCAGCGTAGAAGGGACAGGGTCTATCTACGAGCAGTACTTC. Translated, it gives CASSVEGTGSIYEQYF.

The genes are TRBV7-8 and TRBJ2-7, with D hard to call. V was pared by 1 base and J by 2 bases, with 12 bases between. This CDR3 contains 15 residues. Germline CDR1 and CDR2: SGHVS and FQNEAQ. Written as DNA, the CDR3 is TGTGCCAGCAGCTTAGAAGCAGGCCGAACCTACGAGCAGTACTTC. Translating gives CASSLEAGRTYEQYF.

The chain uses TRBV5-6 and TRBJ2-5; a possible D gene is TRBD2 (6 bases). From germline, CDR1 is SGHDT and CDR2 YYEEEE. Trimming left V 0 bases short and J 5 bases short, with 8 bases between. This CDR3 is built from 13 residues. The CDR3 region is CASSLAGGETQYF. The CDR3 DNA follows: TGTGCCAGCAGCTTGGCAGGAGGGGAGACCCAGTACTTC. The variable domain in full, completed from reference TRBV5-6 and TRBJ2-5, reads DAGVTQSPTHLIKTRGQQVTLRCSPKSGHDTVSWYQQALGQGPQFIFQYYEEEERQRGNFPDRFSGHQFPNYSSELNVNALLLGDSALYLCASSLAGGETQYFGPGTRLLVL.

The chain recombines TRBV7-2 with TRBJ2-1; D may be TRBD2 (6 bases). The CDR3 contains 12 residues. V lost 5 bases and J 7 bases, leaving 9 bases between the germline ends. Germline loops: CDR1 SGHTA, CDR2 FQGNSA. Here the CDR3 DNA reads TGTGCCAGCAGCCGAGGGAGGAATGAGCAGTTCTTC. Protein: CASSRGRNEQFF.

The gene calls are TRBV4-1 and TRBJ2-1, with 10 bases aligning to TRBD1. Looked up from germline, CDR1 is MGHRA and CDR2 is YSYEKL. The ends lost 3 bases at V and 5 bases at J; junction bases unmatched: 4. The CDR3 length is 15 residues. In DNA form, the CDR3 reads TGCGCCAGCAGCCACTTAGGGACAGGGGACAATGAGCAGTTCTTC. Translated: CASSHLGTGDNEQFF.

The V call is TRBV7-2, the J call TRBJ2-7; TRBD2 matches at 11 bases. J lost 1 base, V lost 5 bases, and 4 bases had no gene match. Per the germline V gene, CDR1 is SGHTA and CDR2 is FQGNSA. The CDR3 consists of 15 residues. CDR3 in DNA: TGTGCCAGCAGCATGTGGACTAGCGGGTCCTACGAGCAGTACTTC. This codes for CASSMWTSGSYEQYF.

The chain links TRBV4-3 to TRBJ1-5, with D perhaps matching TRBD1 (5 bases). Germline-derived CDR1 and CDR2 are LGHNA and YSLEER. The CDR3 contains 14 residues. V was pared by 0 bases and J by 4 bases, with 7 bases between. CDR3 DNA: TGCGCCAGCAGCCAAGATTCAGGGAATCAGCCCCAGCATTTT. Protein: CASSQDSGNQPQHF.

The chain links TRBV5-5 to TRBJ1-1; D may be TRBD1 (5 bases). V shed 0 bases and J shed 3 bases, with 9 bases lying between them. CDR3 size: 14 residues. Germline values: CDR1 SGHKS, CDR2 YYEKEE (reference sequence). The CDR3 loop is CASSLVGPDTEAFF. Written as DNA, the CDR3 is TGTGCCAGCAGCTTGGTGGGGCCTGACACTGAAGCTTTCTTT.

The genes are TRBV5-4 and TRBJ2-2; D is unresolved. CDR1 SGHNT and CDR2 YYREEE come from the germline V gene (reference sequence). The CDR3 runs to 16 residues. V dropped 0 bases and J dropped 1 base, with 10 bases sitting between them. CDR3 amino acids: CASSLVAAKNTGELFF. DNA for the CDR3: TGTGCCAGCAGCTTGGTTGCGGCCAAGAACACCGGGGAGCTGTTTTTT.

This clone showed up just once. This chain uses TRBV10-3 with TRBJ1-5; 9 bases match TRBD1. The CDR3 contains 15 residues. Germline CDR1 and CDR2: ENHRY and SYGVKD. The junction had 4 bases not matched to a gene; V was cut back by 6 bases and J by 1 base. CDR3: CAIRQGQGSNQPQHF. The CDR3 DNA reads as TGTGCCATCAGACAGGGACAGGGAAGCAATCAGCCCCAGCATTTT.

The DNA for the CDR3 is TGTGCCAGTAGTCCTGGGACAGCGAACACCGGGGAGCTGTTTTTT. Translated: CASSPGTANTGELFF. The gene calls are TRBV19 and TRBJ2-2; TRBD1 agrees at 7 bases. The germline V gene has CDR1 LNHDA and CDR2 SQIVND (reference sequence). The CDR3 has 15 amino acids. J gave up 0 bases and V 5 bases, and 3 bases lay outside the gene matches.